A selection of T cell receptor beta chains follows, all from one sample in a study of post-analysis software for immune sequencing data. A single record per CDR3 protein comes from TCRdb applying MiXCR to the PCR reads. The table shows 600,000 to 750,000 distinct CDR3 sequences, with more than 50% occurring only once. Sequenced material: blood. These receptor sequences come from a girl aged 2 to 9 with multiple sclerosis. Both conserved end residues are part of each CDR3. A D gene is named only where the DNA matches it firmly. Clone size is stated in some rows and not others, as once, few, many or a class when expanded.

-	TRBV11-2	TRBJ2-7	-	TGTGCCAGCAGCTTAGTGCCGGGTTGGGGCTACGAGCAGTACTTC	CASSLVPGWGYEQYF
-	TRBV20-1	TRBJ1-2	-	TGCAGTGCTAGGGGTGGCTACACCTTC	CSARGGYTF
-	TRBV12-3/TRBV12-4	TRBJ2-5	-	TGTGCCAGCAGAGCCCGACCCCAAGAGACCCAGTACTTC	CASRARPQETQYF
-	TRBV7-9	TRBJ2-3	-	TGTGCCAGCAGCTTTGCGCGGGGTCTTAGCACAGATACGCAGTATTTT	CASSFARGLSTDTQYF
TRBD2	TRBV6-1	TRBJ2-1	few	TGTGCCAGCAGTGATGAAGTTGGAGCGGGGGGGATCGATGAGCAGTTCTTC	CASSDEVGAGGIDEQFF
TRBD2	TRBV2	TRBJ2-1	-	TGTGCCAGCAGTGATGGTAGCGGGAGGGCTAATGAGCAGTTCTTC	CASSDGSGRANEQFF
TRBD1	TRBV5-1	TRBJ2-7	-	TGCGCCAGCAGCGCAGGGACAGGCGAGCAGTACTTC	CASSAGTGEQYF
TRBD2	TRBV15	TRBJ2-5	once	TGTGCCACCAGCCGTAGGCGGCGGGGGGAAGAGACCCAGTACTTC	CATSRRRRGEETQYF
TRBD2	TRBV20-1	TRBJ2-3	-	TGCAGTGCTACCCCTAGCGGGAGAGGTAGCACAGATACGCAGTATTTT	CSATPSGRGSTDTQYF
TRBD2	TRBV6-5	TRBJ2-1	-	TGTGCCAGCAGCGAACTAGCGGGAGATGAGCAGTTCTTC	CASSELAGDEQFF
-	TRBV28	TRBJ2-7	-	TGTGCCAGCAGTTCCCTGGGGGGGCGCAGCTCCTACGAGCAGTACTTC	CASSSLGGRSSYEQYF
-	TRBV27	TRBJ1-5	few	TGTGCCAGCAGTTTAATCGGGGAGCCCCAGCATTTT	CASSLIGEPQHF
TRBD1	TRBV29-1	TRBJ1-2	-	TGCAGCGTAACGGACAGGGAGAGAGGTGGCTACACCTTC	CSVTDRERGGYTF
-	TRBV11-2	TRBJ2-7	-	TGTGCCAGCAGCTCCCCAACAGAGAACCTCTACGAGCAGTACTTC	CASSSPTENLYEQYF
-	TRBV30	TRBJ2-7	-	TGTGCCTGGAGTCGGGCGGCCGAGGGCGAGCAGTACTTC	CAWSRAAEGEQYF
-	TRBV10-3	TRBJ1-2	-	TGTGCCATCAGTGAGTCGGGGCAGTTTTATGGCTACACCTTC	CAISESGQFYGYTF
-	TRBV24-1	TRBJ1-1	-	TGTGCCACCGGGGGGTCGAACACTGAAGCTTTCTTT	CATGGSNTEAFF
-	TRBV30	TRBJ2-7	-	TGTGCCTGGACCCTAGGCGCTCTCTCCTACGAGCAGTACTTC	CAWTLGALSYEQYF
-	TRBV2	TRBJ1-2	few	TGTGCCAGCAGTGCCAACCTCAGGGACGGCTACACCTTC	CASSANLRDGYTF
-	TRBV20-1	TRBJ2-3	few	TGCAGTGCGGAAGGGCGGGAAGGGGGCGCAGATACGCAGTATTTT	CSAEGREGGADTQYF
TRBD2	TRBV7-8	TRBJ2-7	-	TGTGCCAGCAGCTCCCGGACTAGCGGGACTACCTACGAGCAGTACTTC	CASSSRTSGTTYEQYF
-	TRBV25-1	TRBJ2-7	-	TGTGCCAGCAGTGAGTTTGCCTACGAGCAGTACTTC	CASSEFAYEQYF
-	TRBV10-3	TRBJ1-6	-	TGTGCCATCAGTGAGGTACAGGGAATTGGGTCACCCCTCCACTTT	CAISEVQGIGSPLHF
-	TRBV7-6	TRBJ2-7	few	TGTGCCAACCCCACCGGGACCCTCAAAAGCTACGAGCAGTACTTC	CANPTGTLKSYEQYF
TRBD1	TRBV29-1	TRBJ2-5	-	TGCAGCGTCGACGCGGACAGGGTTCGTTTCGAGACCCAGTACTTC	CSVDADRVRFETQYF
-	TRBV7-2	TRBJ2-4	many	TGTGCCAGCAGCTTAGGGGAGCTGCCCCACATTCAGTACTTC	CASSLGELPHIQYF
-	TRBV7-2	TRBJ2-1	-	TGTGCCAGCCAAGGTGGGTCCTACAATGAGCAGTTCTTC	CASQGGSYNEQFF
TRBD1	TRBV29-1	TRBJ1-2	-	TGCAGCGTTGCCCGATCCGGGACAGTCGCCGTAGGCTACACCTTC	CSVARSGTVAVGYTF
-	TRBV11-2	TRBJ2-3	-	TGTGCCAGCAGCCGGCGGCACTTCACAGATACGCAGTATTTT	CASSRRHFTDTQYF
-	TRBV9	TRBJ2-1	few	TGTGCCAGCAGCGTAGCCCTCCGTGGCTACAATGAGCAGTTCTTC	CASSVALRGYNEQFF
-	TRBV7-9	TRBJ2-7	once	TGTGCCAGCAGCCCCCGGCGCGTCTACGAGCAGTACTTC	CASSPRRVYEQYF
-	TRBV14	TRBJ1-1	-	TGTGCCAGCAGCCAAGGGACAGCCAGCCTCATGAACACTGAAGCTTTCTTT	CASSQGTASLMNTEAFF
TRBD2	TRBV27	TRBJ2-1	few	TGTGCCAGCAGTTTCGGGGGGGCAAATGAGCAGTTCTTC	CASSFGGANEQFF
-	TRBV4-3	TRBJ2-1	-	TGCGCCAGCAGCCAATTCGGGGCACCGAGTGAAGGGCGGAATGAGCAGTTCTTC	CASSQFGAPSEGRNEQFF
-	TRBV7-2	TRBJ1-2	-	TGTGCCAGCAGCCGAGTACAGGGCTCTGGCTACACCTTC	CASSRVQGSGYTF
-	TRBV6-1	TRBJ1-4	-	TGTGCCAGCAATCGACACGCAACTAATGAAAAACTGTTTTTT	CASNRHATNEKLFF
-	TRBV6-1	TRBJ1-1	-	TGTGCCAGCAGTGAAGATGAGGGGCCTGGCACTGAAGCTTTCTTT	CASSEDEGPGTEAFF
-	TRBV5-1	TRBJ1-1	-	TGCGCCAGCAGCGCTACCTTATGGACTGAAGCTTTCTTT	CASSATLWTEAFF
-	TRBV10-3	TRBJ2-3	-	TGTGCCATCAGTGAGTCGAGCGGGAGCACAGATACGCAGTATTTT	CAISESSGSTDTQYF
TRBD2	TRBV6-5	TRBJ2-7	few	TGTGCCAGCAGTTACTCACTAGCGGGAGGAGAAGGGCAGTACTTC	CASSYSLAGGEGQYF
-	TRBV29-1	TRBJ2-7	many	TGCAGCGTTGGGGGACCCTACGAGCAGTACTTC	CSVGGPYEQYF
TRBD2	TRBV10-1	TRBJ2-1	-	TGCGCCAGCAGTAGGGCGGGAGGCAATGAGCAGTTCTTC	CASSRAGGNEQFF
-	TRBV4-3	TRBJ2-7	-	TGCGCCAGCAGCCAAGAATGGGCGGGGCCCTACGAGCAGTACTTC	CASSQEWAGPYEQYF
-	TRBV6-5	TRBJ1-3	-	TGTGCCAGCAGTTACTCGTCAGTAACTTTCTCTGGAAACACCATATATTTT	CASSYSSVTFSGNTIYF